This TCR beta chain was recorded in a study of T cells after posttransplantation cyclophosphamide (dated by TCRdb to the mid-2010s). Regarding the complete study: T cell repertoire reconstitution was tracked by TRB sequencing after myeloablative bone marrow transplantation in which posttransplantation cyclophosphamide was used as GVHD prophylaxis. Public TRB sequences were compared against a database of over 3,500 sequences linked to responses to pathogens, tumor antigens, self-antigens and alloantigens. Blood from every one of the 30 to 35 PTCy patients who had 1-year posttransplant specimens underwent TRB sequencing. Samples from under 40 PTCy-treated patients and approximately 15 related bone marrow donors of those patients were subjected to antigen receptor sequencing. TRB sequencing was also done on up to roughly 3 additional blood samples from 2 to 5.2 years after transplant in 3 patients, and on pretransplant blood from several patients. Because TRA and TRB clonality correlated tightly in some ten samples, later TCR analyses were limited to TRB. Overall study results and their limits: The TRB repertoires of T cells infiltrating skin or GI tract showed only limited overlap with the TRB repertoires of T cells in blood. Across 45 patients, recipient CMV seropositivity and CMV reactivation were highly associated with TRB clonality; PTCy diversity was similar to CNI/methotrexate controls. Donor-recipient similarity was low at 1-2 months but increased during the first year, and donor CD8+ memory clones often dominated later blood repertoires.

The intended sense of this specimen's treatment or condition label: high-dose cyclophosphamide on days +3 and +4 as single-agent GVHD prophylaxis. Busulfan and fludarabine conditioning, a related or unrelated marrow graft, and cyclophosphamide on days +3 and +4 were given to PTCy patients. The PTCy-treated patients were drawn from a prospective, multi-institutional clinical trial. Peripheral blood and bone marrow mononuclear cells were isolated by Ficoll-Hypaque density centrifugation and cryopreserved. To note about this clone: No antigen is known for it. Base qualities are missing; no much larger clone stands one base away.

TRB sequencing used genomic DNA with the immunoSEQ assay at survey resolution or the hsTCRB kit. The authors' analysis ran thus. Initial read processing used immunoSEQ software, and repertoire analyses used the LymphoSeq R package. Clonality was calculated as 1 minus normalized Shannon entropy, and the Gini coefficient was also calculated for each TRB dataset. To infer phenotypes in unsorted samples, TRB sequences from sorted subsets of the recipient or donor were mapped onto unsorted samples from the same recipient. Sourced from immuneACCESS, this table was stored by TCRdb with only in-frame sequences that have V and J called. A share of the clones is absent; for the studies checked, an unresolved V gene accounts for under half, and the remainder has no known explanation. V, J and clone size are taken as reported in that table, and D and trimming were inferred from the DNA itself. Within this sample are tens of thousands of clones, with 86% of them counted one time only. The ten most abundant clones make up about 12% of the sample.

The germline V gene sets CDR1 to SGHVS and CDR2 to FNYEAQ. Inclusive of the bounding cysteine and phenylalanine, the CDR3 is 13 residues long. Only CDR3 DNA is held: 39 bases, read in frame from base 1. The V and J ends are trimmed by 5 bases and 8 bases, leaving 15 bases between them. This receptor chain uses TRBV7-6 and TRBJ1-1; the D gene cannot be resolved reliably. The clonotype comes from a female patient between 30 and 39 years old who received an allogeneic stem cell transplant from an unrelated donor, was CMV-positive, and had no GVHD. Following transplantation, T cells from the graft donor may be among those present. The sample was PBMCs, taken after allogeneic stem cell transplant with posttransplant cyclophosphamide. The CDR3 region reads CASSPRAETEAFF. The nucleotides are TGTGCCAGCAGCCCGAGGGCCGAAACAGAAGCTTTCTTT.